A single sample gave rise to the 27 T cell receptor beta chains below, sequenced in a study of shared clonotypes between healthy human individuals. The table came from immunoSEQ multiplex PCR; TCRdb's copy has only in-frame clones and leaves some out. Counted here are about 980,000 clones, 60% to 85% occurring once; the ten biggest clones make up roughly 1.5%. The specimen sequenced was memory CD4+ T cells sorted from blood. The subset denotes: CD45RA-negative fraction. These receptors came from a man aged 18 to 30 in good health.

This sequence joins TRBV10-3 and TRBJ1-2; D is undetermined. This CDR3 contains 14 residues. CDR1 ENHRY and CDR2 SYGVKD come from the germline V gene. The V gene lost 0 bases and the J gene lost 10 bases, with 15 bases spanning the gap. In DNA form, the CDR3 reads TGTGCCATCAGTGAGTCGCCGCTGGGAGAAGTCTACACCTTC. Translating gives CAISESPLGEVYTF.

The DNA of the CDR3 is TGCAGCGTTGAAAGGCAGGCCGATGGCTACACCTTC. Its protein is CSVERQADGYTF. The gene calls are TRBV29-1 and TRBJ1-2, with D uncertain. From germline, CDR1 is SQVTM and CDR2 ANQGSEA. Between the trimmed V and J ends, which lost 2 bases and 6 bases, there was a span of 10 bases. This CDR3 has 12 amino acids.

The CDR3 is CASSLNRVVISPLHF. In DNA, the CDR3 is TGTGCCAGCAGCTTGAACAGGGTTGTCATTTCACCCCTCCACTTT. The gene calls are TRBV7-2 and TRBJ1-6; D is possibly TRBD1 (6 bases). The germline gives CDR1 SGHTA, CDR2 FQGNSA. Trimming removed 3 bases from V and 9 bases from J, with 15 bases in between. CDR3 length: 15 residues.

The chain joins TRBV27 to TRBJ2-7; TRBD2 matches at 15 bases. The J segment lost 0 bases and the V segment lost 4 bases, leaving 10 bases of the junction unmatched. Germline V lookup: CDR1 MNHEY, CDR2 SMNVEV (reference sequence). CDR3 length: 19 amino acids. The CDR3 coding sequence is TGTGCCAGCAGTTCAAGGACTAGCGGGGGGGATAGCGGCTCCTACGAGCAGTACTTC. Translation gives CASSSRTSGGDSGSYEQYF.

A few counts support this clone. The chain employs TRBV28 and TRBJ1-2; 8 nucleotides agree with TRBD1. The CDR3 length is 13 residues. The germline gives CDR1 MDHEN, CDR2 SYDVKM. V was pared by 6 bases and J by 3 bases, with 3 bases of the junction left unmatched. This CDR3 reads CASREDRDYGYTF. In DNA, the CDR3 is TGTGCCAGCAGAGAGGACAGGGACTATGGCTACACCTTC.

This rearrangement joins TRBV5-1 to TRBJ2-1, with 11 bases lining up with TRBD2. This CDR3 has 14 residues. Germline trimming cut 6 bases from V and 2 bases from J; bases unmatched to any gene: 1. The germline V gene encodes CDR1 SGHRS and CDR2 YFSETQ. CDR3 coding DNA: TGCGCCAGCAAGACTAGCGGGACCTACAATGAGCAGTTCTTC. Its protein product is CASKTSGTYNEQFF.

The rearrangement uses TRBV19 and TRBJ2-7, with 7 bases fitting TRBD2. The V and J ends lost 7 bases and 3 bases, in that order; junction bases with no gene match: 12. Germline CDR1 LNHDA, CDR2 SQIVND (reference sequence). CDR3 size: 15 residues. The CDR3 coding sequence is TGTGCCAGTAAGGACGCAGGGAGCGGGAACTACGAGCAGTACTTC. Amino acid sequence: CASKDAGSGNYEQYF.

The CDR3 nucleotides are TGTGCCAGCAGCTTGGACTATCGAAGCTCCTACAATGAGCAGTTCTTC. This gives the protein CASSLDYRSSYNEQFF. This rearrangement joins TRBV5-4 to TRBJ2-1; D is unresolved. Between the trimmed V and J ends, which lost 0 bases and 0 bases, there was a span of 10 bases. The CDR3 is made up of 16 amino acids. The germline CDR1 and CDR2 sequences are SGHNT and YYREEE (reference sequence).

In DNA, the CDR3 is TGTGCCAGCAGCAAGACTAGCGGGAGTGTCCCAGATACGCAGTATTTT. It codes for CASSKTSGSVPDTQYF. V usage is TRBV7-2 and J usage is TRBJ2-3; 12 nucleotides align to TRBD2. Per the germline V gene, CDR1 is SGHTA and CDR2 is FQGNSA. CDR3 length equals 16 residues. V shed 5 bases, J shed 4 bases, and the junction held 7 bases outside the gene matches.

The rearrangement uses TRBV30 and TRBJ1-5; TRBD1 matches at 7 bases. Trimming removed 1 base from V and 0 bases from J; junction bases left unmatched: 6. CDR3 length equals 16 residues. Germline lookup yields CDR1 GTSNPN and CDR2 SVGIG (reference sequence). The CDR3 DNA reads TGTGCCTGGAGTGCTAGGGGGCTCTATAGCAATCAGCCCCAGCATTTT. It translates to CAWSARGLYSNQPQHF.

CDR3 nucleotide sequence: TGTGCCAGCAGTTCTTCCGGCCAGGGCTATGGCTACACCTTC. It is translated as CASSSSGQGYGYTF. V usage is TRBV28 and J usage is TRBJ1-2, with a tentative D call TRBD1 (5 bases). V was trimmed by 4 bases and J by 4 bases, leaving 13 bases between them. Germline V gene sequence: CDR1 MDHEN, CDR2 SYDVKM. The CDR3 has 14 amino acids.

The V call is TRBV7-8, the J call TRBJ2-4; no firm D call. The CDR3 extends over 18 amino acids. Germline V gene data show CDR1 as SGHVS and CDR2 as FQNEAQ. The V and J ends lost 8 bases and 1 base respectively, with 24 bases between them. The CDR3 region has the DNA TGTGCCAGCGGTCCATCGGGCTACCTCCCGCAGGCCAAAAACATTCAGTACTTC. This encodes CASGPSGYLPQAKNIQYF. Full variable domain (remainder filled in from reference TRBV7-8 and TRBJ2-4): GAGVSQSPRYKVAKRGQDVALRCDPISGHVSLFWYQQALGQGPEFLTYFQNEAQLDKSGLPSDRFFAERPEGSVSTLKIQRTQQEDSAVYLCASGPSGYLPQAKNIQYFGAGTRLSVL.

This CDR3 reads CATGASFNTEAFF. The CDR3 coding sequence is TGTGCCACCGGGGCCTCCTTTAACACTGAAGCTTTCTTT. The chain has TRBV6-1 and TRBJ1-1, with TRBD1 as a possible D gene (5 bases). V gave up 10 bases and J gave up 2 bases, with 14 bases separating them. Germline V CDR1 and CDR2: MNHNS, SASEGT. The CDR3 sequence is 13 residues long.

The rearrangement joins TRBV5-1 to TRBJ2-4; perhaps D is TRBD1 or TRBD2 (5 bases each). This CDR3 comprises 16 residues. Germline values: CDR1 SGHRS, CDR2 YFSETQ. Trimming took off 0 bases at V and 0 bases at J, with 10 bases between the two ends. CDR3: CASSLASGLAKNIQYF. The DNA for the CDR3 is TGCGCCAGCAGCTTGGCGTCGGGGCTAGCCAAAAACATTCAGTACTTC.

This chain joins TRBV7-2 and TRBJ1-5; tentatively, D is TRBD1 (5 bases). The CDR3 spans 13 residues. With 7 bases removed from V and 7 bases from J, the gap between germline ends came to 14 bases. Germline CDR1 SGHTA, CDR2 FQGNSA. This CDR3 reads CASTQGAMQPQHF. The CDR3, as DNA: TGTGCCAGCACGCAGGGAGCCATGCAGCCCCAGCATTTT.

The V and J genes are TRBV15 and TRBJ1-2; D remains unclear. Germline V gene data show CDR1 as LNHNV and CDR2 as YYDKDF (reference sequence). V gave up 5 bases and J gave up 4 bases, with 14 bases separating them. There are 14 residues in the CDR3. In nucleotides, the CDR3 is TGTGCCACCAGCGTTGGTGGGAGTAGCTATGGCTACACCTTC. Its protein product is CATSVGGSSYGYTF.

The chain has TRBV15 and TRBJ1-4; D not resolved. Trimming cost V 2 bases and J 0 bases, with 10 bases left between them. Per germline, CDR1 LNHNV and CDR2 YYDKDF (reference sequence). The length of the CDR3 is 16 residues. CDR3 in DNA: TGTGCCACCAGCAGACAAAGAGCTGCAACTAATGAAAAACTGTTTTTT. Protein: CATSRQRAATNEKLFF.

The chain carries TRBV5-1 and TRBJ1-4; tentative D call: TRBD1 (6 bases). V lost 4 bases and J 8 bases, leaving 15 bases between the germline ends. Germline V gene data show CDR1 as SGHRS and CDR2 as YFSETQ. CDR3 length equals 14 residues. CDR3 sequence: CASSEGGYSEKLFF. CDR3 bases: TGCGCCAGCAGCGAAGGGGGTTACAGCGAAAAACTGTTTTTT.

This clone was counted between two and nine times. The chain carries TRBV5-1 and TRBJ1-2; TRBD1 matches 10 bases. J gave up 4 bases and V 3 bases, and 6 bases lay outside the gene matches. In germline, CDR1 is SGHRS, CDR2 YFSETQ. The CDR3 sequence is 15 residues long. CDR3 amino acids: CASSSTGGLGYGYTF. For the CDR3, the DNA is TGCGCCAGCAGCTCGACAGGGGGCCTTGGCTATGGCTACACCTTC.

The chain couples TRBV5-1 to TRBJ2-3; the D gene is possibly TRBD1 (6 bases). Between the trimmed V and J ends, which lost 2 bases and 3 bases, there was a span of 13 bases. The CDR3 loop spans 15 amino acids. Germline V gives CDR1 SGHRS, CDR2 YFSETQ. The CDR3 nucleotides read TGCGCCAGCAGCTTAACAGGGAGCCTAACAGATACGCAGTATTTT. This sequence encodes CASSLTGSLTDTQYF.

The CDR3 protein is CASSLYGFSEQYF. The DNA for the CDR3 is TGTGCCAGCAGTTTATATGGCTTCAGCGAGCAGTACTTC. This chain links TRBV27 with TRBJ2-7; D gene uncertain. Deletions cut 1 base from V and 6 bases from J, with 10 bases between. CDR1 MNHEY and CDR2 SMNVEV come from the germline V gene (reference sequence). CDR3 length equals 13 residues.

The chain carries TRBV13 and TRBJ2-3, with D uncertain. CDR1 is PRHDT and CDR2 is FYEKMQ in the germline V gene (reference sequence). V shed 1 base and J shed 4 bases, with 12 bases lying between them. The CDR3 covers 15 residues. DNA of the CDR3: TGTGCCAGCAGCTTAGACTCCGGGTTTTCAGATACGCAGTATTTT. Protein: CASSLDSGFSDTQYF.

This chain connects TRBV6-6 to TRBJ2-1; 13 bases map to TRBD2. V lost 2 bases to trimming and J lost 10 bases; unmatched junction nucleotides: 5. This CDR3 region has 15 residues. Germline CDR1 reads MNHNY; CDR2 reads SVGAGI (reference sequence). CDR3 nucleotides: TGTGCCAGCAGTTACGGAACTAGCGGGGGGGCGGAGCAGTTCTTC. It codes for CASSYGTSGGAEQFF.

V gene TRBV30 combines with J gene TRBJ2-5; D is undetermined. In germline, CDR1 is GTSNPN, CDR2 SVGIG (reference sequence). This CDR3 has 15 amino acids. Between the trimmed V and J ends, which lost 0 bases and 4 bases, there was a span of 15 bases. The CDR3 DNA sequence: TGTGCCTGGAGTGTACCGACCGGCAGCCGAGAGACCCAGTACTTC. Its protein product is CAWSVPTGSRETQYF.

The chain joins TRBV5-1 to TRBJ1-4; 9 nucleotides agree with TRBD1. The CDR3 covers 16 residues. Germline CDR1 is SGHRS and CDR2 is YFSETQ. V was pared by 4 bases and J by 2 bases, with 6 bases of the junction left unmatched. In DNA form, the CDR3 reads TGCGCCAGCAGCAGTACAGGGGGCTTGACTAATGAAAAACTGTTTTTT. This encodes CASSSTGGLTNEKLFF.

This clone was recorded a few times. The chain employs TRBV29-1 and TRBJ1-1; 8 bases match TRBD1. With V trimmed by 8 bases and J by 5 bases, 7 bases remained unmatched. Germline-derived CDR1 and CDR2 are SQVTM and ANQGSEA. The CDR3 runs to 12 residues. The CDR3 here is CSSQQGGTEAFF. The CDR3, as DNA: TGCAGCTCTCAACAGGGGGGTACTGAAGCTTTCTTT.

This sequence joins TRBV7-9 and TRBJ2-4; 10 nucleotides agree with TRBD1. This CDR3 comprises 14 residues. Germline V gene sequence: CDR1 SEHNR, CDR2 FQNEAQ (reference sequence). The V segment lost 4 bases and the J segment 6 bases; nucleotides outside the gene matches: 3. The CDR3: CASSSRDRGNIQYF. The CDR3 nucleotides read TGTGCCAGCAGCTCCCGGGACAGGGGAAACATTCAGTACTTC.